The 25 T cell receptor beta chains in this list originate from one sample, sequenced in a study of regulatory T cells in long-lasting Graves disease. Time point defined: newly diagnosed GD, antithyroid drugs for less than 3 months. Researchers made the TCR library from RNA that was extracted from PBMCs. The authors built TCR beta libraries using iRepertoire HTBI primers and Arm-PCR of CDR3 regions. MiXCR was run by TCRdb on the multiplex PCR reads, yielding one entry per CDR3 protein. Of 370,000 or so distinct CDR3 sequences in the sample, about 16% are singletons; the top ten hold 20%. The same sample was also studied in work on T cells in Graves' hyperthyroidism and ophthalmopathy.

Specimen: peripheral blood mononuclear cells (PBMCs), collected at new diagnosis, from a patient treated with antithyroid drugs. These receptors were taken from a woman under 30 with Graves disease.

This clonotype was found many times. The chain recombines TRBV20-1 with TRBJ2-1; D assignment may be TRBD1 or TRBD2 (6 bases each). Trimming removed 1 base from V and 13 bases from J, with 14 bases in between. The germline V gene has CDR1 DFQATT and CDR2 SNEGSKA (reference sequence). This CDR3 has 12 amino acids. The CDR3: CSARGRGHNQFF. In nucleotides, the CDR3 is TGCAGTGCTAGAGGGAGGGGACACAACCAGTTCTTC.

This rearrangement joins TRBV14 to TRBJ2-1; D unresolved. Germline V lookup: CDR1 SGHDN, CDR2 FVKESK. This CDR3 region has 14 residues. The V and J ends lost 1 base and 8 bases respectively, with 12 bases between them. CDR3 region: CASSQGASVHEQFF. The CDR3 coding sequence is TGTGCCAGCAGCCAAGGGGCGAGCGTGCATGAGCAGTTCTTC.

About this clonotype: Sequence at one end of the junction differs from germline and may be a read error. The V call is TRBV4-1, the J call TRBJ1-2; D may be TRBD1 (5 bases). Germline CDR1 MGHRA, CDR2 YSYEKL. This CDR3 comprises 15 residues. CDR3 bases: TGTGCCAGCAGCCAAGTCCAGGGCGCTAACTATGGCTACACCTTC. This codes for CASSQVQGANYGYTF.

This clonotype was detected many times. This chain joins TRBV30 and TRBJ2-7, with a weak D call TRBD1 (5 bases). V was shortened by 0 bases and J by 4 bases, with 10 bases between the two germline ends. The CDR3 runs 13 residues. Germline CDR1 GTSNPN, CDR2 SVGIG (reference sequence). The CDR3 sequence: CAWSVNRRYEQYF. The CDR3 DNA sequence: TGTGCCTGGAGTGTCAACAGGCGGTACGAGCAGTACTTC.

The gene calls are TRBV28 and TRBJ2-3; 12 nucleotides line up with TRBD2. The germline V gene encodes CDR1 MDHEN and CDR2 SYDVKM. The ends lost 0 bases at V and 2 bases at J; junction bases unmatched: 3. CDR3 length: 17 amino acids. Here the CDR3 reads CASSLWTSGGPTDTQYF. CDR3 in DNA: TGTGCCAGCAGTTTATGGACTAGCGGGGGACCCACAGATACGCAGTATTTT.

This clonotype was seen repeatedly, ten times or more. The chain recombines TRBV11-2 with TRBJ2-7; TRBD2 aligns across 8 bases. CDR3 length: 14 amino acids. Germline CDR1 SGHAT, CDR2 FQNNGV. V was clipped by 1 base and J by 2 bases; unmatched bases: 1. The CDR3 protein is CASSLVGRAYEQYF. For the CDR3, the DNA is TGTGCCAGCAGCTTAGTCGGGAGGGCCTACGAGCAGTACTTC.

This clonotype was counted between two and nine times. The chain uses TRBV19 and TRBJ1-6, with TRBD1 matching 9 bases. After removal of 5 bases from V and 6 bases from J, the junction contained 8 bases not matched to a gene. The CDR3 consists of 16 residues. From germline, CDR1 is LNHDA and CDR2 SQIVND (reference sequence). CDR3 sequence reads: CASSPTDRGRNSPLHF. For the CDR3, the DNA is TGTGCCAGTAGTCCAACGGACAGGGGTCGTAATTCACCCCTCCACTTT.

In its sample, this clonotype was seen many times. The J gene is TRBJ2-1, the V gene TRBV7-9, with TRBD1 identical over 10 bases. V lost 7 bases and J lost 4; bases outside the gene matches: 7. The V gene's germline CDR1 is SEHNR and CDR2 FQNEAQ (reference sequence). CDR3 length equals 15 residues. CDR3: CASITGQGEYNEQFF. CDR3 sequence (DNA): TGTGCCAGCATCACCGGACAGGGGGAGTACAATGAGCAGTTCTTC.

The sample holds a few counts of this clonotype. The chain joins TRBV20-1 to TRBJ1-3; D is undetermined. CDR1 is DFQATT, CDR2 SNEGSKA, per germline (reference sequence). V dropped 1 base and J dropped 0 bases, with 7 bases sitting between them. This CDR3 is built from 14 residues. CDR3 in amino acids: CSARGQISGNTIYF. CDR3 nucleotides: TGCAGTGCTAGAGGGCAAATCTCTGGAAACACCATATATTTT.

This clonotype has ten or more counts. The gene calls are TRBV12-5 and TRBJ2-1; 15 nucleotides align to TRBD2. The CDR3 is 16 residues long. V shed 5 bases and J 7 bases; nucleotides not matched to a gene: 6. The germline CDR1 and CDR2 sequences are LGHNT and FRNRAP. The CDR3 DNA is TGTGCTAGTGGTCCGGGGACTAGCGGGAGGAATAATGAGCAGTTCTTC. Amino acids: CASGPGTSGRNNEQFF.

This clonotype was counted at least ten times. V and J are TRBV13 and TRBJ1-5, with 10 bases lining up with TRBD1. With V trimmed by 4 bases and J by 6 bases, 3 bases remained unmatched. Germline CDR1 PRHDT, CDR2 FYEKMQ (reference sequence). This CDR3 is 14 amino acids long. The CDR3 loop is CASSSDRGRQPQHF. The CDR3 DNA reads TGTGCCAGCAGCTCAGACAGGGGGCGTCAGCCCCAGCATTTT.

This clonotype was seen a few times. The V call is TRBV25-1, the J call TRBJ2-1, with D hard to call. The CDR3 extends over 13 amino acids. Germline lookup yields CDR1 MGHDK and CDR2 SYGVNS. Trimming pared 8 bases from V and 0 bases from J, leaving 8 bases between. CDR3 nucleotide sequence: TGTGCCAGCGGCAGTCCCTCCTACAATGAGCAGTTCTTC. Translated: CASGSPSYNEQFF.

This clonotype appeared once. The chain carries TRBV18 and TRBJ2-3, with 14 positions matching TRBD2. The CDR3 totals 16 residues. J lost 7 bases, V lost 6 bases, and 9 bases had no gene match. Germline CDR1 KGHSH, CDR2 LQKENI. Here the CDR3 reads CASSRGTSGSGYTQYF. The CDR3 DNA reads TGTGCCAGCTCCCGGGGGACTAGCGGGAGTGGTTATACGCAGTATTTT.

This clonotype was detected ten times or more. This chain connects TRBV20-1 to TRBJ2-3; 7 bases align to TRBD1. The CDR3 has 11 amino acids. With 5 bases clipped from V and 6 bases from J, the junction kept 2 bases outside the gene matches. Germline V gene sequence: CDR1 DFQATT, CDR2 SNEGSKA (reference sequence). The CDR3 spells CSAEQGDTQYF. CDR3 DNA: TGCAGTGCTGAACAGGGGGATACGCAGTATTTT.

V is TRBV10-3 and J is TRBJ1-6; D possibly corresponds to TRBD1 (6 bases). This CDR3 spans 14 amino acids. Trimming removed 2 bases at V and 8 bases at J, with 10 bases between. Germline-derived CDR1 and CDR2 are ENHRY and SYGVKD. The CDR3 DNA follows: TGTGCCATCAGTGAGGCAGGGGCAGATTCACCCCTCCACTTT. Translation gives CAISEAGADSPLHF.

Many counts were recorded for this clonotype. CDR3 sequence (DNA): TGTGCCAGCAGCGTGGGGGGCGGCGGGGATACGCAGTATTTT. This gives the protein CASSVGGGGDTQYF. The J gene is TRBJ2-3, the V gene TRBV9; TRBD1 or TRBD2 may be the D gene (6 bases each). V shed 2 bases and J shed 6 bases, with 13 bases lying between them. From germline, CDR1 is SGDLS and CDR2 YYNGEE. This CDR3 is 14 amino acids long.

This clonotype was detected only a few times. The chain couples TRBV9 to TRBJ1-2; TRBD1 aligns across 9 bases. Germline lookup yields CDR1 SGDLS and CDR2 YYNGEE. Unmatched junction bases numbered 11, after V lost 4 bases and J lost 7 bases. CDR3 length equals 15 residues. In DNA, the CDR3 is TGTGCCAGCAGCCCCCTGGGACAGGGAATCGGTGGCTACACCTTC. Amino acid sequence: CASSPLGQGIGGYTF.

The sample holds many counts of this clonotype. This rearrangement joins TRBV6-2 or TRBV6-3 to TRBJ2-3; TRBD1 aligns across 7 bases. This CDR3 region has 15 residues. Germline CDR1 is MNHEY and CDR2 is SVGEGT. The junction had 6 bases not matched to a gene; V was cut back by 2 bases and J by 4 bases. CDR3 in DNA: TGTGCCAGCAGTTACAGAGGGGGCCAAGCAGATACGCAGTATTTT. Encoded protein: CASSYRGGQADTQYF.

This clonotype was observed many times. The rearrangement joins TRBV7-3 to TRBJ2-5; unclear D gene. Trimming removed 5 bases from V and 3 bases from J, with 16 bases in between. Germline values: CDR1 SGHTA, CDR2 FQGTGA. The CDR3 is made up of 15 amino acids. The CDR3 here is CASSPWGTSKETQYF. CDR3 DNA: TGTGCCAGCAGCCCCTGGGGAACGTCGAAAGAGACCCAGTACTTC.

In this sample, this clonotype turned up many times. CDR3 nucleotides: TGTGCCAGCAGCCCCGAAAAGACTAGCGGGATAATTAATGAGCAGTTCTTC. Translated, it gives CASSPEKTSGIINEQFF. The chain carries TRBV7-8 and TRBJ2-1; TRBD2 aligns across 11 bases. The length of the CDR3 is 17 residues. The trim removed 5 bases at V and 7 bases at J, leaving 13 bases unmatched. Germline CDR1 is SGHVS and CDR2 is FQNEAQ.

A single count supports this clonotype. V and J are TRBV12-3 or TRBV12-4 and TRBJ2-1; 8 bases match TRBD1. CDR3 length equals 16 residues. V was pared by 3 bases and J by 6 bases, with 10 bases of the junction left unmatched. The CDR3 nucleotides are TGTGCCAGCAGTTTGTCCGGGACAGGAACGGGCAATGAGCAGTTCTTC. This codes for CASSLSGTGTGNEQFF.

Of note for this clonotype: This sequence may be a read error, since a much larger clone differs from it by one base. The CDR3 ends on some other residue instead of the conserved phenylalanine or tryptophan, so this is likely a read error. The V gene is TRBV7-9, the J gene TRBJ2-3, with 9 positions matching TRBD2. Germline V CDR1 and CDR2: SEHNR, FQNEAQ (reference sequence). CDR3 size: 15 residues. V gave up 6 bases and J gave up 0 bases; unmatched junction bases: 4. CDR3 sequence reads: CASRSSGASTDTQYI. The CDR3 DNA sequence: TGTGCCAGCAGATCTAGCGGGGCTAGCACAGATACGCAGTATATT.

This clonotype was detected ten times or more. The CDR3 nucleotides read TGCGCCAGCAGCTTGGCCGCGGTGGGAGAGCAGTACTTC. It translates to CASSLAAVGEQYF. The chain combines TRBV5-1 with TRBJ2-3; D remains ambiguous. TRBJ2-7 matches the DNA end more closely, so the J call is doubtful. CDR1 and CDR2 from the germline V gene are SGHRS and YFSETQ. The CDR3 is 13 amino acids.

This clonotype was detected ten times or more. V is TRBV7-3 and J is TRBJ1-1; D might be TRBD1 (6 bases). Germline V gives CDR1 SGHTA, CDR2 FQGTGA. Trimming pared 3 bases from V and 4 bases from J, leaving 9 bases between. The CDR3 totals 13 residues. The CDR3 region has the DNA TGTGCCAGCAGCTTTCAGGGGATCACTGAAGCTTTCTTT. Translating it yields CASSFQGITEAFF.

This clonotype showed up many times. The J gene is TRBJ2-7, the V gene TRBV5-1; the D gene is possibly TRBD2 (5 bases). CDR3 length: 14 residues. CDR1 and CDR2 (germline): SGHRS, YFSETQ. The germline V and J ends were trimmed by 6 bases and 5 bases, with 18 bases remaining between them. CDR3 DNA sequence: TGCGCCAGCACGCTCGGACGCGGGTCCGACGAGCAGTACTTC. This gives the protein CASTLGRGSDEQYF.